At least ten counts were recorded for the clone carrying this TCR beta chain. The antigen remains undetermined. The data belong to a study of response to subunit inactivated influenza vaccine. TCRdb called the RT-PCR reads again in MiXCR, with one record for every CDR3 protein. Here the sample spans roughly 670,000 distinct CDR3 sequences, around 15% being singletons. Study outcomes and limitations: It was the authors' suggestion that each seasonal influenza vaccination recruits few new T cells.

The germline V and J ends were trimmed by 1 base and 0 bases, with 10 bases remaining between them. This CDR3 is built from 16 residues. Germline values: CDR1 SNHLY, CDR2 FYNNEI. The receptor was isolated from a man aged 50-60 years who received an inactivated influenza vaccine. This specimen was PBMCs from blood, taken around 15 days before vaccination. V and J are TRBV2 and TRBJ1-3; D is ambiguous. In DNA, the CDR3 is TGTGCCAGCAGTGAAGGGACGGGAAACTCTGGAAACACCATATATTTT. This gives the protein CASSEGTGNSGNTIYF.